This T cell receptor (beta chain) was found in a study of blood T cell repertoires in COVID-19. TCRdb keeps only in-frame clones here, not all; method: immunoSEQ multiplex PCR. The sample lists around 150,000 clones, over 75% seen once, with around 10% in the top ten. Residents of about two dozen US areas, aged about 18 to 100 years, made up the participants. Clinical histories supplied by participants themselves formed the basis of cohort assignment. Material: PBMCs or T cells enriched from blood (not recorded which). This clonotype was sampled from a man aged 45-65 years who had recovered from COVID-19.

CDR3 sequence (DNA): TGTGCCAGCAGCGACGGAGGAGGCGGACGGGATAATTCACCCCTCCACTTT. It translates to CASSDGGGGRDNSPLHF. The rearrangement joins TRBV9 to TRBJ1-6; D remains ambiguous. Germline values: CDR1 SGDLS, CDR2 YYNGEE. V lost 3 bases, J lost 5 bases, and 18 bases lay in between. The CDR3 has 17 amino acids.